One and the same sample provided the 21 T cell receptor beta chains below, sequenced in a study of blood T cell repertoires in COVID-19. This table comes from immunoSEQ multiplex PCR, and its TCRdb copy is limited to in-frame clones, with some not included. This sample yields 120,000 or so clones, of which around 80% are seen a single time; under 6% belongs to the top ten. The material sequenced was peripheral blood. These receptors were obtained from a man older than 75 with active or convalescent COVID-19.

This chain uses TRBV3-1 (or the pseudogene TRBV3-2) with TRBJ1-2, with D perhaps matching TRBD1 (5 bases). Germline V CDR1 and CDR2: LGHDT, YNNKEL (reference sequence). This CDR3 is built from 13 residues. Trimming left V 4 bases short and J 4 bases short, with 10 bases between. The CDR3 reads CASSLPGLYGYTF. The CDR3 DNA reads as TGTGCCAGCAGCCTCCCGGGACTCTATGGCTACACCTTC.

CDR3 in amino acids: CASSYSEGTDTQYF. In nucleotides, the CDR3 is TGTGCCAGCAGTTACTCAGAGGGCACAGATACGCAGTATTTT. This chain links TRBV6-5 with TRBJ2-3, with unresolved D. V gave up 0 bases and J gave up 1 base, with 5 bases separating them. The CDR3 is 14 residues long. CDR1 is MNHEY, CDR2 SVGAGI, per germline.

The genes are TRBV6-5 and TRBJ2-5, with a tentative D call TRBD2 (6 bases). The CDR3 is made up of 14 amino acids. Per the germline V gene, CDR1 is MNHEY and CDR2 is SVGAGI. V lost 7 bases and J lost 0, with 12 bases in between. Here the CDR3 DNA reads TGTGCCAGCAAATTGGGGGGAAACCAAGAGACCCAGTACTTC. Its protein product is CASKLGGNQETQYF.

V usage is TRBV5-1 and J usage is TRBJ1-4, with 7 bases identical to TRBD1. From germline, CDR1 is SGHRS and CDR2 YFSETQ. The ends lost 5 bases at V and 0 bases at J; junction bases unmatched: 7. The CDR3 runs 16 residues. The CDR3 DNA reads TGCGCCAGCAGGGGCCCCACAGGGGCAACTAATGAAAAACTGTTTTTT. Its protein is CASRGPTGATNEKLFF. Variable domain in full (rest from reference TRBV5-1 and TRBJ1-4): KAGVTQTPRYLIKTRGQQVTLSCSPISGHRSVSWYQQTPGQGLQFLFEYFSETQRNKGNFPGRFSGRQFSNSRSEMNVSTLELGDSALYLCASRGPTGATNEKLFFGSGTQLSVL.

The chain has TRBV30 and TRBJ1-2, with 7 bases lining up with TRBD1. This CDR3 contains 13 residues. Per germline, CDR1 GTSNPN and CDR2 SVGIG (reference sequence). V shed 3 bases, J shed 3 bases, and the junction held 4 bases outside the gene matches. The CDR3 is CAWRSTGDYGYTF. DNA of the CDR3: TGTGCCTGGAGGTCAACAGGGGACTATGGCTACACCTTC.

The chain uses TRBV6-2 or TRBV6-3 and TRBJ2-1; D may be TRBD2 (6 bases). The germline gives CDR1 MNHEY, CDR2 SVGEGT. The CDR3 totals 16 residues. V was cut by 2 bases and J by 1 base, with 12 bases left in between. CDR3 residues: CASSYLPGTSYNEQFF. Written as DNA, the CDR3 is TGTGCCAGCAGTTACCTCCCGGGGACTTCCTACAATGAGCAGTTCTTC.

This clone was observed many times. A read error may account for a junction end that differs from germline. The chain recombines TRBV7-7 with TRBJ1-1; D gene ambiguous. This CDR3 region has 14 residues. Germline values: CDR1 SSHAT, CDR2 FNYEAQ (reference sequence). CDR3: CASSLARRVTEAFF. Written as DNA, the CDR3 is TGTGCTAGCAGCTTAGCTAGGAGGGTCACTGAAGCTTTCTTT. The full variable domain, rest sourced from reference TRBV7-7 and TRBJ1-1, is GAGVSQSPRYKVTKRGQDVTLRCDPISSHATLYWYQQALGQGPEFLTYFNYEAQPDKSGLPSDRFSAERPEGSISTLTIQRTEQRDSAMYRCASSLARRVTEAFFGQGTRLTVV.

The chain is built from TRBV11-1 and TRBJ2-5, with D perhaps TRBD1 (6 bases). The CDR3 spans 13 residues. Germline V lookup: CDR1 SGHAT, CDR2 FQDESV (reference sequence). V lost 6 bases and J 1 base, leaving 9 bases between the germline ends. This CDR3 is CASRGQTQETQYF. The CDR3 DNA reads as TGTGCCAGCAGAGGACAGACCCAAGAGACCCAGTACTTC.

The CDR3 DNA follows: TGTGCCTGGAGAAGGGCAGGGCATGGCTACACCTTC. Protein product: CAWRRAGHGYTF. The chain employs TRBV30 and TRBJ1-2, with D possibly TRBD1 on 5 matching bases. Trimming took 3 bases from V and 6 from J, leaving 11 bases between them. The CDR3 spans 12 residues. Germline V lookup: CDR1 GTSNPN, CDR2 SVGIG (reference sequence). Full variable domain (rest looked up from reference TRBV30 and TRBJ1-2): SQTIHQWPATLVQPVGSPLSLECTVEGTSNPNLYWYRQAAGRGLQLLFYSVGIGQISSEVPQNLSASRPQDRQFILSSKKLLLSDSGFYLCAWRRAGHGYTFGSGTRLTVV.

CDR3 in DNA: TGTGCCAGCACTAGCGGGGGTAGCACAGATACGCAGTATTTT. Translated: CASTSGGSTDTQYF. The chain joins TRBV6-5 to TRBJ2-3; 10 positions match TRBD2. The CDR3 runs to 14 residues. Germline trimming cut 7 bases from V and 0 bases from J; bases unmatched to any gene: 1. CDR1 is MNHEY, CDR2 SVGAGI, per germline.

This sequence joins TRBV6-6 and TRBJ2-6, with D possibly TRBD2 on 6 matching bases. The germline V gene has CDR1 MNHNY and CDR2 SVGAGI (reference sequence). This CDR3 is built from 17 residues. V was shortened by 5 bases and J by 1 base, with 15 bases between the two germline ends. The CDR3 bases are TGTGCCAGCAGTCGCCGGGAGCCCCAATCTGGGGCCAACGTCCTGACTTTC. Amino acid sequence: CASSRREPQSGANVLTF.

The rearrangement joins TRBV7-9 to TRBJ1-1; D gene unclear. Deletions cut 5 bases from V and 6 bases from J, with 13 bases between. Germline V lookup: CDR1 SEHNR, CDR2 FQNEAQ (reference sequence). The CDR3 length is 13 residues. The DNA for the CDR3 is TGTGCCAGCAGCCATGAGGCAGAAGCTGAAGCTTTCTTT. This codes for CASSHEAEAEAFF. The full variable domain, in which reference TRBV7-9 and TRBJ1-1 provide the parts outside the CDR3, is DTGVSQNPRHKITKRGQNVTFRCDPISEHNRLYWYRQTLGQGPEFLTYFQNEAQLEKSRLLSDRFSAERPKGSFSTLEIQRTEQGDSAMYLCASSHEAEAEAFFGQGTRLTVV.

With respect to this clone: This sample also contains other DNA sequences that code for the same CDR3. V usage is TRBV7-3 and J usage is TRBJ2-5; 7 positions agree with TRBD1. V shed 3 bases and J 2 bases; nucleotides not matched to a gene: 3. Germline CDR1 is SGHTA and CDR2 is FQGTGA. This CDR3 has 14 amino acids. The CDR3 is CASSLSGGQETQYF. The CDR3 DNA is TGTGCCAGCAGCTTGTCAGGGGGACAAGAGACCCAGTACTTC.

The V call is TRBV6-2 or TRBV6-3, the J call TRBJ1-5; 7 nucleotides align to TRBD1. Germline V lookup: CDR1 MNHEY, CDR2 SVGEGT. The CDR3 runs 16 residues. Germline trimming cut 6 bases from V and 5 bases from J; bases unmatched to any gene: 13. The CDR3 region is CASSSTRQGTHQPQHF. CDR3 nucleotides: TGTGCCAGCAGCTCGACCCGACAGGGAACACATCAGCCCCAGCATTTT.

The chain combines TRBV9 with TRBJ2-6, with D perhaps TRBD1 (5 bases). Trimming cost V 3 bases and J 1 base, with 8 bases left between them. The CDR3 loop spans 15 amino acids. Germline CDR1 is SGDLS and CDR2 is YYNGEE. The CDR3 nucleotides read TGTGCCAGCAGCGGCAGGGTTTCTGGGGCCAACGTCCTGACTTTC. Its protein product is CASSGRVSGANVLTF.

In the case of this clone: Other DNA sequences from this sample encode an identical CDR3 as well. This chain connects TRBV18 to TRBJ2-5; tentative D call: TRBD2 (5 bases). Between the trimmed V and J ends, which lost 1 base and 1 base, there was a span of 10 bases. Germline-derived CDR1 and CDR2 are KGHSH and LQKENI. The CDR3 sequence is 15 residues long. CDR3 protein: CASSPRTGSQETQYF. The CDR3, as DNA: TGTGCCAGCTCACCACGGACTGGATCCCAAGAGACCCAGTACTTC.

The chain has TRBV20-1 and TRBJ1-6, with D maybe TRBD1 (5 bases). Germline loops: CDR1 DFQATT, CDR2 SNEGSKA (reference sequence). Deletions cut 3 bases from V and 3 bases from J, with 15 bases between. The CDR3 extends over 16 amino acids. This CDR3 is CSASSRQGYYNSPLHF. In DNA, the CDR3 is TGCAGTGCTAGTAGCCGGCAGGGATACTATAATTCACCCCTCCACTTT.

This rearrangement joins TRBV7-2 to TRBJ2-5; 7 bases agree with TRBD1. Trimming took 5 bases from V and 4 from J; bases not matched to a gene: 1. Germline V lookup: CDR1 SGHTA, CDR2 FQGNSA. The CDR3 extends over 12 amino acids. The CDR3 protein is CASSRTGETQYF. DNA of the CDR3: TGTGCCAGCAGCCGGACAGGAGAGACCCAGTACTTC.

In this sample, this clone turned up a few times. This rearrangement joins TRBV7-9 to TRBJ1-1; 7 bases agree with TRBD1. V lost 4 bases, J lost 5 bases, and 10 bases stayed unmatched. This CDR3 has 15 amino acids. The germline CDR1 and CDR2 sequences are SEHNR and FQNEAQ (reference sequence). This chain's CDR3 is CASSSSDRVLTEAFF. CDR3 nucleotides: TGTGCCAGCAGCTCCAGTGACAGGGTACTTACTGAAGCTTTCTTT. Drawing the rest from reference TRBV7-9 and TRBJ1-1, the complete variable domain is DTGVSQNPRHKITKRGQNVTFRCDPISEHNRLYWYRQTLGQGPEFLTYFQNEAQLEKSRLLSDRFSAERPKGSFSTLEIQRTEQGDSAMYLCASSSSDRVLTEAFFGQGTRLTVV.

The sample holds one count of this clone. The chain combines TRBV3-1 (or the pseudogene TRBV3-2) with TRBJ2-7; 7 nucleotides match TRBD1. V lost 1 base to trimming and J lost 1 base; unmatched junction nucleotides: 7. The CDR3 loop spans 16 amino acids. Germline V CDR1 and CDR2: LGHDT, YNNKEL (reference sequence). This chain's CDR3 is CASSQAGTVNSYEQYF. The CDR3 coding sequence is TGTGCCAGCAGCCAAGCGGGGACAGTAAATTCCTACGAGCAGTACTTC.

The chain employs TRBV7-9 and TRBJ2-4; the D is unclear. CDR3 size: 13 residues. CDR1 SEHNR and CDR2 FQNEAQ come from the germline V gene (reference sequence). The V gene lost 0 bases and the J gene lost 9 bases, with 9 bases spanning the gap. CDR3 nucleotide sequence: TGTGCCAGCAGCTTAGCGCTGTGGAGCATTCAGTACTTC. It translates to CASSLALWSIQYF.